These 2 T cell receptor beta chains were sequenced from one sample in a study of blood T cell repertoires in COVID-19. Assay used: immunoSEQ multiplex PCR; TCRdb lists only in-frame clones, some missing. In the table there are under 170,000 clones, approximately 86% of which are singletons. What was sequenced was peripheral blood. These receptors were taken from an older man with acute or convalescent COVID-19.

This clone turned up a few times. The chain joins TRBV9 to TRBJ2-2, with D tentatively TRBD2 (5 bases). Germline CDR1 is SGDLS and CDR2 is YYNGEE. The CDR3 is made up of 15 amino acids. V gave up 0 bases and J gave up 5 bases, with 11 bases separating them. The CDR3 DNA reads TGTGCCAGCAGCGTAGCACTAGGCGGAACCGGGGAGCTGTTTTTT. As protein: CASSVALGGTGELFF.

V usage is TRBV28 and J usage is TRBJ2-7; a possible D gene is TRBD2 (6 bases). This CDR3 is built from 13 residues. Germline-derived CDR1 and CDR2 are MDHEN and SYDVKM. Trimming cost V 7 bases and J 0 bases, with 10 bases left between them. The CDR3 bases are TGTGCCAGCAACCTCGGGAGCTCCTACGAGCAGTACTTC. Translated: CASNLGSSYEQYF. The entire variable domain, with the rest obtained from reference TRBV28 and TRBJ2-7, is as follows: DVKVTQSSRYLVKRTGEKVFLECVQDMDHENMFWYRQDPGLGLRLIYFSYDVKMKEKGDIPEGYSVSREKKERFSLILESASTNQTSMYLCASNLGSSYEQYFGPGTRLTVT.